Below, one TCR beta chain is given with its context. Profiling of TCR beta VDJ combinations and CDR3 sequences used genomic DNA as template. TCRdb itself ran the reads through MiXCR, one entry per CDR3 protein. The sample includes more than 100,000 distinct CDR3 sequences, around 50% of them seen just once. This sample is drawn from a study of CD8+CD57+ T cells in acquired aplastic anemia. Study background: Quantities of DNA derived from sorted CD4+ and CD8+ cells averaged 3.2 ug.

Germline-derived CDR1 and CDR2 are SGHVS and FNYEAQ. Trimming removed 5 bases from V and 5 bases from J; junction bases left unmatched: 4. The CDR3 totals 15 residues. Sequencing was carried out using sorted CD4+, CD8+, or CD8+CD57+ T cells (not recorded which) from PBMCs. The sequence came from a human donor in good health, serving as a control. The J gene is TRBJ1-6, the V gene TRBV7-6, with 9 bases fitting TRBD1. In DNA, the CDR3 is TGTGCCAGCAGCACCCGGGACAGGGATAATTCACCCCTCCACTTT. Its translation: CASSTRDRDNSPLHF.